These 25 T cell receptor beta chains were sequenced from one sample in a study of T-cell memory formation after mild COVID-19. TCRdb called the 5' RACE reads again in MiXCR, with one record for every CDR3 protein. Of more than 350,000 distinct CDR3 sequences listed, around a sixth were seen once; the top ten hold 20% to 25%. The sequenced sample was PBMCs or a T cell subset sorted from them (not recorded which). Receptors originate from a man aged 18-30 years who had mild COVID-19 (a few samples of this study predate the infection). Cell type and time point are not known.

This clonotype was observed a handful of times. The chain combines TRBV5-6 with TRBJ2-7; 9 positions match TRBD1. V lost 4 bases, J lost 3 bases, and 11 bases stayed unmatched. This CDR3 contains 16 residues. The germline gives CDR1 SGHDT, CDR2 YYEEEE. The CDR3 DNA reads TGTGCCAGCAGCCCGTACCCCGGACAGGGGCACTACGAGCAGTACTTC. Translating gives CASSPYPGQGHYEQYF.

This clonotype was observed a few times. J is TRBJ2-2 and V is TRBV28; 7 bases line up with TRBD2. Germline V gene data show CDR1 as MDHEN and CDR2 as SYDVKM. The CDR3 length is 14 residues. Trimming at V came to 8 bases and at J to 6 bases, leaving 9 bases not matched to a gene. This CDR3 is CASDPGLFSGELFF. DNA of the CDR3: TGTGCCAGCGATCCGGGACTATTTTCCGGGGAGCTGTTTTTT.

V is TRBV7-6 and J is TRBJ1-4, with unresolved D. Germline V lookup: CDR1 SGHVS, CDR2 FNYEAQ. Trimming took off 1 base at V and 4 bases at J, with 7 bases between the two ends. This CDR3 contains 14 residues. The CDR3, as DNA: TGTGCCAGCAGCTTAGAGTCGGATAATGAAAAACTGTTTTTT. The encoded protein is CASSLESDNEKLFF.

The chain links TRBV7-7 to TRBJ2-2; 10 nucleotides match TRBD2. Unmatched junction bases numbered 9, after V lost 10 bases and J lost 1 base. Germline V gene lookup returns CDR1 SSHAT and CDR2 FNYEAQ (reference sequence). The CDR3 spans 16 residues. The CDR3 spells CATIPLAGGNTGELFF. The CDR3 bases are TGTGCCACCATACCATTAGCGGGGGGGAACACCGGGGAGCTGTTTTTT.

The V gene is TRBV2, the J gene TRBJ2-3; D is unresolved. Between the trimmed V and J ends, which lost 8 bases and 2 bases, there was a span of 17 bases. This CDR3 comprises 15 residues. CDR1 SNHLY and CDR2 FYNNEI come from the germline V gene. The CDR3 loop reads CASPEGSLNTDTQYF. The CDR3 region has the DNA TGTGCCAGCCCCGAAGGCAGTCTTAACACAGATACGCAGTATTTT.

This clonotype has a handful of counts. The chain combines TRBV5-1 with TRBJ2-2, with D tentatively TRBD1 (6 bases). The germline V gene encodes CDR1 SGHRS and CDR2 YFSETQ. The V end lost 4 bases, the J end lost 6 bases, and 19 bases lay between the germline ends. This CDR3 contains 16 residues. The DNA of the CDR3 is TGCGCCAGCAGCCCTACGACAGGTGCGATTCCCGGGGAGCTGTTTTTT. As protein: CASSPTTGAIPGELFF.

V gene TRBV4-2 combines with J gene TRBJ1-1, with no clear D. CDR1 and CDR2 from the germline V gene are LGHNA and YNFKEQ. CDR3 length: 18 residues. Trimming shortened V by 0 bases and J by 0 bases, and 17 bases separated the two germline ends. CDR3 amino acids: CASSQDSRAARLNTEAFF. Here the CDR3 DNA reads TGTGCCAGCAGCCAAGACTCGCGAGCGGCCAGGCTGAACACTGAAGCTTTCTTT.

This clonotype has a handful of counts. This chain uses TRBV18 with TRBJ1-2; possibly TRBD1 for D (6 bases). The CDR3 is 14 amino acids. V gave up 3 bases and J gave up 3 bases, with 11 bases separating them. Germline loops: CDR1 KGHSH, CDR2 LQKENI. The CDR3 reads CASSPTKGDYGYTF. For the CDR3, the DNA is TGTGCCAGCTCACCGACAAAGGGGGACTATGGCTACACCTTC.

This clonotype was recorded a few times. The gene calls are TRBV7-8 and TRBJ2-5, with 7 nucleotides matching TRBD1. In germline, CDR1 is SGHVS, CDR2 FQNEAQ. The CDR3 is 15 amino acids. Losses at the gene ends were 4 bases for V and 3 bases for J; bases not matched to a gene: 8. Here the CDR3 DNA reads TGTGCCAGCAGCTCCAGCAGGGGGTATGAAGAGACCCAGTACTTC. Its translation: CASSSSRGYEETQYF.

The chain combines TRBV5-1 with TRBJ1-1; D possibly corresponds to TRBD1 (6 bases). Germline lookup yields CDR1 SGHRS and CDR2 YFSETQ. V was shortened by 4 bases and J by 6 bases, with 19 bases between the two germline ends. The CDR3 consists of 15 residues. CDR3 bases: TGCGCCAGCAGCCCGGAGTTGGGGAGGGGGGCTGAAGCTTTCTTT. Residues: CASSPELGRGAEAFF.

This clonotype showed up many times. The chain recombines TRBV29-1 with TRBJ1-5, with D unclear. The V gene lost 4 bases and the J gene lost 2 bases, with 15 bases spanning the gap. The CDR3 consists of 15 residues. Germline V CDR1 and CDR2: SQVTM, ANQGSEA. The CDR3: CSVGDGLLGNQPQHF. DNA for the CDR3: TGCAGCGTTGGTGATGGGTTGCTCGGCAATCAGCCCCAGCATTTT.

Here the CDR3 reads CASSFRLAGIYEQYF. CDR3 bases: TGTGCCAGCAGCTTCCGACTAGCGGGGATCTACGAGCAGTACTTC. V and J are TRBV9 and TRBJ2-7; 11 bases match TRBD2. Germline trimming cut 4 bases from V and 3 bases from J; bases unmatched to any gene: 6. Germline loops: CDR1 SGDLS, CDR2 YYNGEE. CDR3 length: 15 amino acids.

The sample holds a few counts of this clonotype. The chain couples TRBV5-6 to TRBJ2-2, with TRBD2 matching over 12 bases. This CDR3 comprises 16 residues. Trimming removed 1 base from V and 4 bases from J; junction bases left unmatched: 2. Germline values: CDR1 SGHDT, CDR2 YYEEEE. The CDR3 loop reads CASSLPGLAGTGELFF. CDR3 bases: TGTGCCAGCAGCTTGCCGGGACTAGCGGGCACCGGGGAGCTGTTTTTT.

The V gene is TRBV2, the J gene TRBJ2-5; no firm D call. Trimming took off 4 bases at V and 4 bases at J, with 10 bases between the two ends. Germline loops: CDR1 SNHLY, CDR2 FYNNEI. This CDR3 comprises 13 residues. CDR3 bases: TGTGCCAGCAGTGGGTTTCTCTCAGAGACCCAGTACTTC. It is translated as CASSGFLSETQYF. Complete variable domain (other parts from reference TRBV2 and TRBJ2-5): EPEVTQTPSHQVTQMGQEVILRCVPISNHLYFYWYRQILGQKVEFLVSFYNNEISEKSEIFDDQFSVERPDGSNFTLKIRSTKLEDSAMYFCASSGFLSETQYFGPGTRLLVL.

In its sample, this clonotype was seen a few times. The rearrangement joins TRBV10-3 to TRBJ1-2; no reliable D call. The CDR3 runs 16 residues. The ends were cut back, 0 bases at V and 4 bases at J, with 15 bases in the middle. Germline V gene data show CDR1 as ENHRY and CDR2 as SYGVKD. CDR3 residues: CAISESLPSTTYGYTF. The CDR3 DNA sequence: TGTGCCATCAGTGAGTCCTTACCCTCGACAACCTATGGCTACACCTTC.

In its sample, this clonotype was seen many times. The rearrangement uses TRBV6-5 and TRBJ2-4, with D perhaps TRBD1 (6 bases). CDR1 is MNHEY, CDR2 SVGAGI, per germline. This CDR3 comprises 13 residues. Trimming pared 0 bases from V and 15 bases from J, leaving 15 bases between. The CDR3 sequence: CASSYSWGRGLYF. CDR3 nucleotide sequence: TGTGCCAGCAGTTACTCTTGGGGGCGCGGGCTGTACTTC.

This clonotype appeared a few times. The CDR3 protein is CASTPRGDQPQHF. The CDR3 coding sequence is TGTGCCAGCACCCCCCGCGGGGATCAGCCCCAGCATTTT. The V gene is TRBV12-3 or TRBV12-4, the J gene TRBJ1-5; D is unresolved. V was clipped by 7 bases and J by 5 bases, with 12 bases between them. The CDR3 runs to 13 residues.

This clonotype was found a few times. The rearrangement uses TRBV11-2 and TRBJ2-5; 9 bases are a match to TRBD1. Germline CDR1 SGHAT, CDR2 FQNNGV. The CDR3 totals 16 residues. The junction had 11 bases not matched to a gene; V was cut back by 5 bases and J by 4 bases. This CDR3 is CASSKRGQGKGETQYF. Here the CDR3 DNA reads TGTGCCAGCAGCAAAAGGGGACAGGGAAAGGGAGAGACCCAGTACTTC.

This clonotype occurred many times. V gene TRBV6-5 combines with J gene TRBJ2-7; 9 positions match TRBD1. CDR1 is MNHEY and CDR2 is SVGAGI in the germline V gene. The CDR3 sequence is 14 residues long. V gave up 5 bases and J gave up 7 bases; unmatched junction bases: 9. This CDR3 is CASSPGQGVGEQYV. In DNA, the CDR3 is TGTGCCAGCAGTCCGGGACAGGGAGTGGGAGAGCAGTACGTC.

CDR3 amino acids: CASSFLTGTTDTQYF. For the CDR3, the DNA is TGTGCCAGTAGTTTTCTAACGGGAACCACAGATACGCAGTATTTT. The J gene is TRBJ2-3, the V gene TRBV19, with D perhaps TRBD2 (5 bases). The CDR3 is made up of 15 amino acids. Trimming removed 5 bases at V and 2 bases at J, with 14 bases between. Germline V CDR1 and CDR2: LNHDA, SQIVND (reference sequence).

This clonotype was detected only a few times. V and J are TRBV4-2 and TRBJ2-7, with D possibly TRBD1 on 6 matching bases. The CDR3 extends over 15 amino acids. Trimming removed 0 bases from V and 0 bases from J, with 9 bases in between. The V gene's germline CDR1 is LGHNA and CDR2 YNFKEQ. The DNA of the CDR3 is TGTGCCAGCAGCCAAGATAGGGGGAGCTCCTACGAGCAGTACGTC. This sequence encodes CASSQDRGSSYEQYV.

This clonotype was counted between two and nine times. The chain uses TRBV20-1 and TRBJ1-5; perhaps TRBD1 as D (5 bases). CDR1 and CDR2 from the germline V gene are DFQATT and SNEGSKA (reference sequence). The CDR3 contains 15 residues. The V end lost 4 bases, the J end lost 7 bases, and 20 bases lay between the germline ends. CDR3 in DNA: TGCAGTGCTACGCCGGGACCCACATCGGGGCAGCCCCAGCATTTT. Its translation is CSATPGPTSGQPQHF.

The chain has TRBV6-2 or TRBV6-3 and TRBJ2-7; TRBD2 aligns across 9 bases. CDR3 length: 16 residues. Per the germline V gene, CDR1 is MNHEY and CDR2 is SVGEGT. V shed 5 bases and J 2 bases; nucleotides not matched to a gene: 10. Here the CDR3 reads CASSRPGLAPTYEQYV. For the CDR3, the DNA is TGTGCCAGCAGTCGCCCGGGACTAGCTCCTACCTACGAGCAGTACGTC.

The chain couples TRBV7-2 to TRBJ1-1, with D unresolved. The CDR3 runs to 14 residues. Germline V lookup: CDR1 SGHTA, CDR2 FQGNSA. The V end was cut by 8 bases, the J end by 0 bases, with 13 bases between. CDR3 sequence: CASGQVTMNTEAFF. CDR3 in DNA: TGTGCCAGCGGCCAGGTCACCATGAACACTGAAGCTTTCTTT. Supplemented by reference TRBV7-2 and TRBJ1-1, the full variable domain reads GAGVSQSPSNKVTEKGKDVELRCDPISGHTALYWYRQSLGQGLEFLIYFQGNSAPDKSGLPSDRFSAERTGGSVSTLTIQRTQQEDSAVYLCASGQVTMNTEAFFGQGTRLTVV.

This clonotype has a count of ten or more. The chain links TRBV20-1 to TRBJ1-2, with no clear D. Trimming shortened V by 5 bases and J by 3 bases, and 13 bases separated the two germline ends. Germline loops: CDR1 DFQATT, CDR2 SNEGSKA (reference sequence). The CDR3 totals 13 residues. CDR3 sequence (DNA): TGCAGTGCTGACCCGGCCGGGGACTATGGCTACACCTTC. Translation: CSADPAGDYGYTF.